This record covers a single TCR beta chain. Its antigen is currently not known. Per-base quality was not reported, and no clone a single base away is much larger than it. TCRbeta CDR3 regions were amplified from genomic DNA by means of the immunoSEQ Assay, a bias-controlled multiplex PCR. On the study's bioinformatics: The number of nucleated cells in each sample was estimated from the amplification of reference gene primers within the assay. Sequence reads were collapsed and filtered to measure the absolute abundance of every unique TCRbeta CDR3 rearrangement. For each sample, productive Simpson clonality was calculated by taking the square root of Simpson's diversity index across productive rearrangements. This immuneACCESS table, as held by TCRdb, lists in-frame sequences with V and J called but not all clones. Of the missing ones, under half trace to an unresolved V gene in checked studies; the others have no known cause. Clone size and the V and J calls come from that table; the DNA yielded D and trimming. The sample table holds about 210,000 clones, of which about 88% were seen once. The top ten clonotypes cover 4.5% to 5.5% of the sample.

The data originate from a study of blood T cell repertoires in COVID-19 (dated by TCRdb to about 2020). For context, the study as a whole: Collaborator samples came from the United States, Italy and Spain and covered acute and convalescent phases of COVID-19. The repertoires were released in a freely available public database meant as a resource for research on the immune response to SARS-CoV-2. HLA class I and class II types, where available, came from metadata supplied by the sample provider rather than from assay-based typing. Subjects who had been exposed to COVID-19, were actively infected with it, or had recovered from it provided the deeply sampled blood TCRbeta repertoires that made up the dataset. Samples came from the ongoing ImmuneRACE study (first 160 participants) plus 1,254 subjects from 6 global collaborators. Sample metadata almost always included a de-identified subject ID, COVID-19 status, age in years and sex. The prospective study material was composed of cDNA or gDNA derived from T cells, B-cell-depleted T cells, or PBMCs. Summary of the overall study and its limitations: The amount of clinical and demographic metadata varied by source and participant and was provided uncurated.

Via the germline V gene, CDR1 is KGHDR and CDR2 SFDVKD. Between the V and J ends, shortened by 5 bases and 5 bases respectively, the junction contains 20 bases. Including the terminal cysteine and phenylalanine, the CDR3 comprises 16 residues. Kept here is only the CDR3 DNA, which spans 48 bases and is read in frame from base 1. Collaborating institutions collected whole blood in K2EDTA tubes following their own protocols. For TCRbeta analysis, collaborators shipped samples as frozen whole blood, isolated PBMCs, or DNA extracted from either of those sample types. The sample consisted of peripheral blood. The sequence links TRBV24-1 to TRBJ1-2, with a tentative D gene TRBD1 over 5 matching bases. This sequence was found in a woman in her 40s with acute or convalescent COVID-19. The CDR3 is CATSAGGGPTLYGYTF. The nucleotide sequence is TGTGCCACCAGTGCCGGCGGGGGACCGACCCTTTATGGCTACACCTTC.